This T cell receptor (beta chain) came from a study of CD8+ T cells in alopecia areata. Sequencing relied on a cDNA template that was reverse transcribed from extracted RNA. Using immunoSEQ multiplex PCR, the repertoire was profiled, and TCRdb retains in-frame clones only, with some absent. This sample yields fewer than 200,000 clones, of which approximately 56% are seen a single time; approximately 15% belongs to the top ten. Trimming left V 0 bases short and J 2 bases short, with 9 bases between. CDR3 length equals 14 residues. Germline V gene data show CDR1 as SQVTM and CDR2 as ANQGSEA. Alopecia areata patients provided lesional scalp punch biopsies and peripheral blood, both collected for the study. CD4+ and CD8+ T cells were sorted from PBMCs stained for CD3, CD4 and CD8.

The specimen comprised CD4+ T cells sorted from blood, sampled at week 0. The chain is built from TRBV29-1 and TRBJ2-3; D might be TRBD2 (7 bases). The receptor comes from a human donor with alopecia areata. As DNA, the CDR3 is TGCAGCGTTGAAGAGGGGGGGCACACAGATACGCAGTATTTT. Translating gives CSVEEGGHTDTQYF.